These 25 T cell receptor beta chains were all obtained from the same sample, sequenced in a study of blood T cells in healthy people across ages. PCR was performed a second time for roughly 6 to 12 cycles using a sample-barcoded 5' primer and a J-beta primer mix. TCRdb redid the calling of the 5' RACE reads with MiXCR, one entry per CDR3 protein. The table lists 1.5 million to 2 million distinct CDR3 sequences, approximately 39% of them singletons, with 23% in the top ten. The sequenced sample consisted of blood. These TCRs come from a human donor in good health.

The chain carries TRBV20-1 and TRBJ2-3, with a weak D call TRBD1 (6 bases). V lost 2 bases and J lost 4, with 10 bases in between. The CDR3 is made up of 13 amino acids. From germline, CDR1 is DFQATT and CDR2 SNEGSKA (reference sequence). In nucleotides, the CDR3 is TGCAGTGCTAGACTACAGGGAGCAGATACGCAGTATTTT. Residues: CSARLQGADTQYF.

This chain connects TRBV6-5 to TRBJ2-3, with a tentative D call TRBD2 (5 bases). Trimming took 6 bases from V and 2 from J, leaving 15 bases between them. Per germline, CDR1 MNHEY and CDR2 SVGAGI. This CDR3 spans 15 amino acids. The CDR3 region has the DNA TGTGCCAGCAGCCCCGGGGTTAGCTACACAGATACGCAGTATTTT. This sequence encodes CASSPGVSYTDTQYF.

The J gene is TRBJ2-5, the V gene TRBV5-1, with 9 bases lining up with TRBD1. The CDR3 totals 16 residues. V shed 0 bases and J 11 bases; nucleotides not matched to a gene: 14. The V gene's germline CDR1 is SGHRS and CDR2 YFSETQ. The CDR3 DNA is TGCGCCAGCAGCTTGGTTTCCGGGACAGGGTTCAATGAGCAGTACTTC. It is translated as CASSLVSGTGFNEQYF.

V gene TRBV30 combines with J gene TRBJ1-6; 8 bases agree with TRBD1. The junction had 7 bases not matched to a gene; V was cut back by 2 bases and J by 13 bases. CDR1 and CDR2 (germline): GTSNPN, SVGIG (reference sequence). There are 13 residues in the CDR3. CDR3 bases: TGTGCCTGGAGTACGGCAGGGGGCTATCCCCTCCACTTT. This encodes CAWSTAGGYPLHF.

V is TRBV15 and J is TRBJ1-3, with unresolved D. CDR3 size: 16 residues. V dropped 0 bases and J dropped 3 bases, with 12 bases sitting between them. The V gene's germline CDR1 is LNHNV and CDR2 YYDKDF (reference sequence). The CDR3 coding sequence is TGTGCCACCAGCAGAGATTCGGTGGGAAGTGGAAACACCATATATTTT. Protein product: CATSRDSVGSGNTIYF.

CDR3 loop: CASSFRQSVTGELFF. The CDR3 coding sequence is TGTGCCAGCAGTTTTCGACAGTCGGTAACCGGGGAGCTGTTTTTT. The chain carries TRBV12-3 or TRBV12-4 and TRBJ2-2; a weak D match, TRBD1 (5 bases). Trimming removed 3 bases from V and 5 bases from J, with 13 bases in between. There are 15 residues in the CDR3.

The CDR3 here is CASSQRLTREGIQYF. In DNA form, the CDR3 reads TGTGCCAGCAGCCAACGGCTCACACGGGAGGGCATTCAGTACTTC. The V gene is TRBV4-2, the J gene TRBJ2-4; 8 bases match TRBD2. CDR1 and CDR2 (germline): LGHNA, YNFKEQ. J was trimmed by 9 bases and V by 2 bases; bases with no gene match: 9. The CDR3 consists of 15 residues.

Only a few counts were recorded for this clonotype. Compared with germline, one end of the junction differs, possibly owing to a read error. The rearrangement uses TRBV5-8 and TRBJ2-2, with 7 bases that match TRBD2. The CDR3 extends over 17 amino acids. Germline V lookup: CDR1 SGHTS, CDR2 YDEGEE. The CDR3 DNA follows: TGTGCCAGCAGCTTGCCGTTAAGCGGGGTTGAAGCCGGGGAGCGGTTTTTT. Its translation: CASSLPLSGVEAGERFF.

This sequence joins TRBV29-1 and TRBJ2-1; 8 nucleotides agree with TRBD2. J was trimmed by 6 bases and V by 6 bases; bases with no gene match: 13. Germline CDR1 reads SQVTM; CDR2 reads ANQGSEA. CDR3 length equals 15 residues. CDR3 bases: TGCAGCGTCCTTGGGGGCCTGGCGGGGGGCAATGAGCAGTTCTTC. As protein: CSVLGGLAGGNEQFF.

This clonotype was observed a few times. The chain recombines TRBV5-6 with TRBJ2-1, with D possibly being TRBD2 (6 bases). Germline assignment: CDR1 SGHDT and CDR2 YYEEEE. The CDR3 has 12 amino acids. The ends were cut back, 0 bases at V and 9 bases at J, with 7 bases in the middle. The CDR3 nucleotides are TGTGCCAGCAGCTTGGCCGGGAGTGAGCAGTTCTTC. Translating it yields CASSLAGSEQFF.

This sequence joins TRBV25-1 and TRBJ2-5; possibly TRBD2 for D (6 bases). With 7 bases removed from V and 5 bases from J, the gap between germline ends came to 17 bases. The CDR3 is 14 amino acids. CDR1 and CDR2 from the germline V gene are MGHDK and SYGVNS. CDR3 nucleotides: TGTGCCAGCACCCTAGACGTGGAGGGGGAGACCCAGTACTTC. Translation: CASTLDVEGETQYF.

The V and J genes are TRBV20-1 and TRBJ2-3; 8 nucleotides align to TRBD2. This CDR3 has 16 residues. J gave up 2 bases and V 6 bases, and 13 bases lay outside the gene matches. Looked up from germline, CDR1 is DFQATT and CDR2 is SNEGSKA (reference sequence). The DNA of the CDR3 is TGCAGTGCCGGGGTCATTAGCGGGGTGTTCACAGATACGCAGTATTTT. Its translation is CSAGVISGVFTDTQYF.

In its sample, this clonotype was seen a few times. The gene calls are TRBV7-2 and TRBJ2-7; TRBD1 might be the D (5 bases). The CDR3 consists of 14 residues. V dropped 2 bases and J dropped 7 bases, with 15 bases sitting between them. CDR1 is SGHTA and CDR2 is FQGNSA in the germline V gene. The CDR3 region is CASSLRGTNNEQYF. Written as DNA, the CDR3 is TGTGCCAGCAGCTTAAGGGGCACCAACAATGAGCAGTACTTC.

V usage is TRBV20-1 and J usage is TRBJ1-1; no reliable D call. V was shortened by 6 bases and J by 0 bases, with 14 bases between the two germline ends. From germline, CDR1 is DFQATT and CDR2 SNEGSKA (reference sequence). The CDR3 is 14 amino acids. The DNA for the CDR3 is TGCAGTGCCCGGGCAGCCCCAATGAACACTGAAGCTTTCTTT. Protein sequence: CSARAAPMNTEAFF.

The CDR3 bases are TGTGCCAGCAGCTTGGCCGGACAGGGGGCTGGAAAACTGTTTTTT. This encodes CASSLAGQGAGKLFF. The rearrangement joins TRBV5-4 to TRBJ1-4, with 11 bases lining up with TRBD1. This CDR3 contains 15 residues. J gave up 10 bases and V 0 bases, and 5 bases lay outside the gene matches. Germline values: CDR1 SGHNT, CDR2 YYREEE (reference sequence). Looking up the rest from reference TRBV5-4 and TRBJ1-4 gives the full variable domain: ETGVTQSPTHLIKTRGQQVTLRCSSQSGHNTVSWYQQALGQGPQFIFQYYREEENGRGNFPPRFSGLQFPNYSSELNVNALELDDSALYLCASSLAGQGAGKLFFGSGTQLSVL.

This clonotype was picked up a small number of times. The rearrangement uses TRBV7-2 and TRBJ2-4, with a tentative D call TRBD1 (6 bases). The J call may be faulty, since TRBJ2-7 better matches the DNA end. The CDR3 is 14 amino acids. CDR1 is SGHTA and CDR2 is FQGNSA in the germline V gene. The DNA for the CDR3 is TGTGCCAGCAGCTTTATCAGGGGCAATGGCGAGCAGTACTTC. Its protein is CASSFIRGNGEQYF.

This clonotype turned up a few times. The V and J genes are TRBV7-9 and TRBJ1-4; 8 bases agree with TRBD1. The J segment lost 4 bases and the V segment lost 3 bases, leaving 4 bases of the junction unmatched. Germline V gives CDR1 SEHNR, CDR2 FQNEAQ (reference sequence). The CDR3 contains 15 residues. CDR3: CASSFRQGRNEKLFF. CDR3 coding DNA: TGTGCCAGCAGCTTCAGACAGGGGCGTAATGAAAAACTGTTTTTT.

This chain connects TRBV7-2 to TRBJ2-3; 7 bases line up with TRBD2. This CDR3 is 17 amino acids long. V dropped 3 bases and J dropped 2; count of bases not matched to a gene: 11. The germline gives CDR1 SGHTA, CDR2 FQGNSA. CDR3 DNA: TGTGCCAGCAGCTTGTTTGGTTGGGGGGGGACCACAGATACGCAGTATTTT. Translation: CASSLFGWGGTTDTQYF.

This rearrangement joins TRBV4-2 to TRBJ2-2, with 10 bases matching TRBD2. The CDR3 loop spans 17 amino acids. After removal of 1 base from V and 6 bases from J, the junction contained 8 bases not matched to a gene. CDR1 LGHNA and CDR2 YNFKEQ come from the germline V gene. The CDR3 nucleotides are TGTGCCAGCAGCCAAGTTAAGCGGGGGGGCGACGCCGGGGAGCTGTTTTTT. Protein product: CASSQVKRGGDAGELFF.

This clonotype came up a few times. The chain combines TRBV13 with TRBJ2-7; 12 positions agree with TRBD1. CDR1 and CDR2 from the germline V gene are PRHDT and FYEKMQ (reference sequence). The V and J ends lost 4 bases and 10 bases, in that order; junction bases with no gene match: 8. The CDR3 has 14 residues. The CDR3 DNA follows: TGTGCCAGCAGCTCCGCCGGGACAGGGGGCGTTCAGTACTTC. Its protein is CASSSAGTGGVQYF.

The CDR3 bases are TGCAGTGCTATGTGGAGACCATACAATGAGCAGTACTTC. Translated: CSAMWRPYNEQYF. V is TRBV20-1 and J is TRBJ2-1, with no clear D. The end of the DNA fits TRBJ2-7 better, so the J call may be wrong. The germline gives CDR1 DFQATT, CDR2 SNEGSKA (reference sequence). CDR3 length: 13 amino acids.

This chain uses TRBV3-1 with TRBJ2-4, with D possibly matching TRBD2 (5 bases). Germline V lookup: CDR1 LGHDT, CDR2 YNNKEL (reference sequence). The CDR3 totals 17 residues. Trimming took 0 bases from V and 3 from J, leaving 15 bases between them. The CDR3 DNA follows: TGTGCCAGCAGCCAAGATTCCCAGCGGCCCTACAAAAACATTCAGTACTTC. Translation gives CASSQDSQRPYKNIQYF.

CDR3: CASSLAVGTSYEQYF. CDR3 sequence (DNA): TGCGCCAGCAGCTTGGCAGTGGGTACGTCCTACGAGCAGTACTTC. V is TRBV5-1 and J is TRBJ2-7; D unresolved. Deletions cut 0 bases from V and 1 base from J, with 11 bases between. CDR1 and CDR2 (germline): SGHRS, YFSETQ. The CDR3 is made up of 15 amino acids.

The J gene is TRBJ1-2, the V gene TRBV20-1, with D possibly matching TRBD1 (6 bases). Germline-derived CDR1 and CDR2 are DFQATT and SNEGSKA (reference sequence). The CDR3 loop spans 11 amino acids. V gave up 4 bases and J gave up 7 bases, with 10 bases separating them. The CDR3 here is CSAIGDTGYTF. CDR3 bases: TGCAGTGCTATCGGGGACACTGGCTACACCTTC.

The J gene is TRBJ1-2, the V gene TRBV5-1; perhaps TRBD1 as D (5 bases). The ends were cut back, 8 bases at V and 8 bases at J, with 19 bases in the middle. The length of the CDR3 is 13 residues. Germline values: CDR1 SGHRS, CDR2 YFSETQ. CDR3 sequence: CASKSAGLYGYTF. The CDR3 DNA reads as TGCGCCAGTAAATCGGCAGGGCTATACGGCTACACCTTC. Based on the CDR3 plus reference TRBV5-1 and TRBJ1-2, the full variable domain is KAGVTQTPRYLIKTRGQQVTLSCSPISGHRSVSWYQQTPGQGLQFLFEYFSETQRNKGNFPGRFSGRQFSNSRSEMNVSTLELGDSALYLCASKSAGLYGYTFGSGTRLTVV.